These 5 T cell receptor beta chains came from one sample sequenced in a study of shared clonotypes between healthy human individuals. Assay used: immunoSEQ multiplex PCR; TCRdb lists only in-frame clones, some missing. The sample yields a few million clones, roughly 90% seen once. Sequencing was done on a sample of naive CD4+ T cells from PBMCs. Stated subset: CD45RA+ positively selected. All receptors come from a man between 18 and 29 years old in good health. Some clones in this sample may be carry-over from other donors' samples.

This clone showed up just a few times. The chain has TRBV30 and TRBJ1-5, with D unclear. Deletions cut 3 bases from V and 7 bases from J, with 13 bases between. This CDR3 contains 13 residues. Per germline, CDR1 GTSNPN and CDR2 SVGIG (reference sequence). The CDR3 nucleotides are TGTGCCTGGAGCAGAGGGATTGGGCAGCCCCAGCATTTT. This sequence encodes CAWSRGIGQPQHF.

The gene calls are TRBV18 and TRBJ1-3; D ambiguous. The CDR3 is 15 amino acids. Germline assignment: CDR1 KGHSH and CDR2 LQKENI. V was trimmed by 3 bases and J by 1 base, leaving 10 bases between them. CDR3 loop: CASSPDLGSGNTIYF. The CDR3 region has the DNA TGTGCCAGCTCACCTGACCTCGGGTCTGGAAACACCATATATTTT.

Concerning this clone: The sample carries other DNA sequences with the same CDR3. In DNA, the CDR3 is TGTGCCAGCAGCTTGGTACAGGGAGAGACCCAGTACTTC. It is translated as CASSLVQGETQYF. The chain is built from TRBV5-4 and TRBJ2-5; a weak D match, TRBD1 (6 bases). From germline, CDR1 is SGHNT and CDR2 YYREEE (reference sequence). V was pared by 0 bases and J by 4 bases, with 7 bases between. CDR3 length equals 13 residues.

The chain joins TRBV9 to TRBJ1-5, with 9 nucleotides matching TRBD1. The CDR3 is made up of 15 amino acids. V shed 4 bases and J 4 bases; nucleotides not matched to a gene: 6. The V gene's germline CDR1 is SGDLS and CDR2 YYNGEE. As DNA, the CDR3 is TGTGCCAGCAGCCGAGGACAGGGGAGAAATCAGCCCCAGCATTTT. As protein: CASSRGQGRNQPQHF.

This chain uses TRBV7-2 with TRBJ2-2; D not certain. Germline V lookup: CDR1 SGHTA, CDR2 FQGNSA. Trimming removed 0 bases from V and 7 bases from J, with 3 bases in between. The CDR3 consists of 12 residues. DNA of the CDR3: TGTGCCAGCAGCTTAGCCCTCGGGGAGCTGTTTTTT. Translation: CASSLALGELFF.